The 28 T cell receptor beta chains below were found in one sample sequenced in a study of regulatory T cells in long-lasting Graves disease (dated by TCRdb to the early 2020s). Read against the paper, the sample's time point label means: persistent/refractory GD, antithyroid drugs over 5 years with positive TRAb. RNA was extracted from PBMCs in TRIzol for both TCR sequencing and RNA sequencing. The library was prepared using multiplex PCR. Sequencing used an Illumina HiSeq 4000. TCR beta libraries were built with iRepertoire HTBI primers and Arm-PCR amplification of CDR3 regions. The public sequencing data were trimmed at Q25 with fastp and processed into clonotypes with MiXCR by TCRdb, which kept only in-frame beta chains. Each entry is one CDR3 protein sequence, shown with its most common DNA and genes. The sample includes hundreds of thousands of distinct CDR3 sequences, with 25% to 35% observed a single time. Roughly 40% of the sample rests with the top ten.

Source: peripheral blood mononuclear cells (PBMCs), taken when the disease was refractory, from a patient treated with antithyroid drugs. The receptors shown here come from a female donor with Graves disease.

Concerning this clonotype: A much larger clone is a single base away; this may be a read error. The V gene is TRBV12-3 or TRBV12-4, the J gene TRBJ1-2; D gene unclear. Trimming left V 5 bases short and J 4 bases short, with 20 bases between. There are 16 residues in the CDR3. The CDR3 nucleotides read TGTGCCAGCAGTGTACGGGTGGGGAGCGCCGTCTATGGCTACACCTTC. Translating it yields CASSVRVGSAVYGYTF.

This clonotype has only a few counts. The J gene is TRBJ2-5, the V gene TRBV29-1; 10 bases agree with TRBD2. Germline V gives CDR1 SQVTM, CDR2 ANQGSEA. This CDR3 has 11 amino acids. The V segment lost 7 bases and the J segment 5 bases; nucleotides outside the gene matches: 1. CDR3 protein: CSGGLAETQYF. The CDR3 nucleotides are TGCAGCGGGGGACTAGCGGAGACCCAGTACTTC.

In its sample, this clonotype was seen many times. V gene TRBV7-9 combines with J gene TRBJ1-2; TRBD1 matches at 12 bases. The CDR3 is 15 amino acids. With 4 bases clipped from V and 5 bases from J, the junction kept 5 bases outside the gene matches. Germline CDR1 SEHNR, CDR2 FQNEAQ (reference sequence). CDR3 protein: CASSSGQGALYGYTF. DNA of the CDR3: TGTGCCAGCAGCTCGGGACAGGGGGCATTGTATGGCTACACCTTC.

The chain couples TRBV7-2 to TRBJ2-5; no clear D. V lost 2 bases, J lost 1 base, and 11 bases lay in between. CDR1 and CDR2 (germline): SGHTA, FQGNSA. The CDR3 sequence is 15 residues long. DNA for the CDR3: TGTGCCAGCAGCTTAAATCGGGCAGCCCAAGAGACCCAGTACTTC. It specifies CASSLNRAAQETQYF.

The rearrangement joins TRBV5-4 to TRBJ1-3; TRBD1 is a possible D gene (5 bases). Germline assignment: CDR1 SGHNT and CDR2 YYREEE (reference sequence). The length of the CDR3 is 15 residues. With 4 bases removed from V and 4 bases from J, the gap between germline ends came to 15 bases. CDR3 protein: CASSLRTLGGNTIYF. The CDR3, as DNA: TGTGCCAGCAGCCTAAGGACACTTGGAGGAAACACCATATATTTT.

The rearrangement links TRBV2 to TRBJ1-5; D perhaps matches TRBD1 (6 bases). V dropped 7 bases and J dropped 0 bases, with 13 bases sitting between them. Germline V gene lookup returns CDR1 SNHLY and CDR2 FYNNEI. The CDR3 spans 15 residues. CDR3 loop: CASNPGHFSNQPQHF. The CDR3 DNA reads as TGTGCCAGCAACCCGGGACACTTTAGCAATCAGCCCCAGCATTTT.

This CDR3 is CASRISTEFNYGYTF. The CDR3 DNA follows: TGTGCCAGCAGGATATCGACAGAGTTTAACTATGGCTACACCTTC. V gene TRBV6-2 or TRBV6-3 combines with J gene TRBJ1-2; tentative D call: TRBD1 (5 bases). With 6 bases removed from V and 1 base from J, the gap between germline ends came to 15 bases. The CDR3 covers 15 residues. Looked up from germline, CDR1 is MNHEY and CDR2 is SVGEGT.

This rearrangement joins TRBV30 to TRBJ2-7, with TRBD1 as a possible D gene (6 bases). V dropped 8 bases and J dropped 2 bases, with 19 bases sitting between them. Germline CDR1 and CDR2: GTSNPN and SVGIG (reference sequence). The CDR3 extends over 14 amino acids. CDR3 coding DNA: TGTGCCCGGTCACGAGGGGGAGTCGCCTACGAGCAGTACTTC. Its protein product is CARSRGGVAYEQYF. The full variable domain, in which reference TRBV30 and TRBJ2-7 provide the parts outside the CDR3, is SQTIHQWPATLVQPVGSPLSLECTVEGTSNPNLYWYRQAAGRGLQLLFYSVGIGQISSEVPQNLSASRPQDRQFILSSKKLLLSDSGFYLCARSRGGVAYEQYFGPGTRLTVT.

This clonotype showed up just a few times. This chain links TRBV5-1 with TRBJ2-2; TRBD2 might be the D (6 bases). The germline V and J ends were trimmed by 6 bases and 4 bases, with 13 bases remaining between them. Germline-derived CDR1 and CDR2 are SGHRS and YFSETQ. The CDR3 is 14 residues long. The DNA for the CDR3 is TGCGCCAGCACGCCAGGAGGGGTCACCGGGGAGCTGTTTTTT. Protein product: CASTPGGVTGELFF.

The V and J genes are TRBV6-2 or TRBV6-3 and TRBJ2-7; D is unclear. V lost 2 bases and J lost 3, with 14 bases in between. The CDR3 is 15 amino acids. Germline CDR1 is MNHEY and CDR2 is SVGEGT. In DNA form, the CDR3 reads TGTGCCAGCAGTTACAGTCGGGCTCCTGGCTACGAGCAGTACTTC. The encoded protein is CASSYSRAPGYEQYF.

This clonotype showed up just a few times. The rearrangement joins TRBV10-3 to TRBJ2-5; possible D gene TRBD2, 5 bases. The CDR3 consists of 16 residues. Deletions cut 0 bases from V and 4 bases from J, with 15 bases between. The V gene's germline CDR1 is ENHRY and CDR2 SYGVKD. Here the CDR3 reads CAISESRQGGGETQYF. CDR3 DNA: TGTGCCATCAGTGAGTCCAGACAAGGAGGCGGAGAGACCCAGTACTTC.

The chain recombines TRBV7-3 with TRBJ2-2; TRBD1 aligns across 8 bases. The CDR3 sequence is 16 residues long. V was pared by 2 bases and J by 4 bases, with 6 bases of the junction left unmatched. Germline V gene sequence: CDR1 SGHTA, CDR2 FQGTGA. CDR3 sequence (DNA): TGTGCCAGCAGCTTAGGCCAGGGGGCGGGCACCGGGGAGCTGTTTTTT. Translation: CASSLGQGAGTGELFF.

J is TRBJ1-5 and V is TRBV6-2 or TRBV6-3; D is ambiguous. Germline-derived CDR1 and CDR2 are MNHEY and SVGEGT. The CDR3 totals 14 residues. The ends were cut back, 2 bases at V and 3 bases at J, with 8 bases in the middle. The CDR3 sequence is CASSYRWSNQPQHF. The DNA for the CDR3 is TGTGCCAGCAGTTACAGGTGGTCCAATCAGCCCCAGCATTTT.

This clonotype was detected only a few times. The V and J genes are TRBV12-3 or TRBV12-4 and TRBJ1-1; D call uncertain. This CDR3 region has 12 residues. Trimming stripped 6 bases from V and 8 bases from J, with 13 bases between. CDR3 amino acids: CASRREEGEAFF. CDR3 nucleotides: TGTGCCAGCAGGCGGGAAGAGGGAGAAGCTTTCTTT.

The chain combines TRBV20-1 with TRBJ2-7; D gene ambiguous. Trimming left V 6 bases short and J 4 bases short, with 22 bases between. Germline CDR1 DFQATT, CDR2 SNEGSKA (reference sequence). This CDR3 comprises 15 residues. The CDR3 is CSAIKANLEKYEQYF. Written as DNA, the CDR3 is TGCAGTGCCATCAAGGCCAATCTAGAGAAATACGAGCAGTACTTC.

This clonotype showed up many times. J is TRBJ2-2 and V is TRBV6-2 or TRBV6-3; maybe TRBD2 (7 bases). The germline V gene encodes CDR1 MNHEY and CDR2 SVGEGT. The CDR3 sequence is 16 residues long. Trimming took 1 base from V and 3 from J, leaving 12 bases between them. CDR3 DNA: TGTGCCAGCAGTTACTTCGGGGGGCTACACACCGGGGAGCTGTTTTTT. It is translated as CASSYFGGLHTGELFF.

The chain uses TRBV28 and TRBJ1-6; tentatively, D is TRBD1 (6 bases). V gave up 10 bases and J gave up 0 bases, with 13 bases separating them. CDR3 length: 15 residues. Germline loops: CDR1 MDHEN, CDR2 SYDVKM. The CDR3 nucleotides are TGTGCCACCAGGGGAGGAAGCTCCTATAATTCACCCCTCCACTTT. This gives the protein CATRGGSSYNSPLHF.

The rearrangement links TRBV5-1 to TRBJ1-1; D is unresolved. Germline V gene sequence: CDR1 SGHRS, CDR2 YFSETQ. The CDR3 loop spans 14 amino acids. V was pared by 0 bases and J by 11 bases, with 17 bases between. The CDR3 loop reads CASSLEGMASSAFF. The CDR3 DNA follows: TGCGCCAGCAGCTTGGAGGGAATGGCCTCCTCGGCTTTCTTT.

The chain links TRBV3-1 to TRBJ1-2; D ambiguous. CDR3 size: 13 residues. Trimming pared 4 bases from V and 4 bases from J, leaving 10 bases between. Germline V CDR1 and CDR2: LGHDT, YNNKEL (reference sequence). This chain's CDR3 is CASSPTRVYGYTF. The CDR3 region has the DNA TGTGCCAGCAGCCCGACAAGGGTCTATGGCTACACCTTC. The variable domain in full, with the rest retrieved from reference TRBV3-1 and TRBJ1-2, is DTAVSQTPKYLVTQMGNDKSIKCEQNLGHDTMYWYKQDSKKFLKIMFSYNNKELIINETVPNRFSPKSPDKAHLNLHINSLELGDSAVYFCASSPTRVYGYTFGSGTRLTVV.

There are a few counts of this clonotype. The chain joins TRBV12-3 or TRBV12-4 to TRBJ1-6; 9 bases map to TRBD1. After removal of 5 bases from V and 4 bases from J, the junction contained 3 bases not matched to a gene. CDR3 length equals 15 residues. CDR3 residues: CASSRGQGYNSPLHF. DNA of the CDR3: TGTGCCAGCAGTCGGGGACAGGGTTATAATTCACCCCTCCACTTT.

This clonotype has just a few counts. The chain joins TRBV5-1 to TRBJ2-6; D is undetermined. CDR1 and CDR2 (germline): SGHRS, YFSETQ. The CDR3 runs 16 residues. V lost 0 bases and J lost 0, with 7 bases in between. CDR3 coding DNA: TGCGCCAGCAGCTTGGGGGCCAACTCTGGGGCCAACGTCCTGACTTTC. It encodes CASSLGANSGANVLTF.

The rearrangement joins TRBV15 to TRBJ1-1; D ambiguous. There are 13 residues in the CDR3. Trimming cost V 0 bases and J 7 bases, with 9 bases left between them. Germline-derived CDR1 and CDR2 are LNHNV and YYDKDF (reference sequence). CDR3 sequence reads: CATSRDRSFEAFF. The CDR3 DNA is TGTGCCACCAGCAGAGATCGCAGCTTTGAAGCTTTCTTT.

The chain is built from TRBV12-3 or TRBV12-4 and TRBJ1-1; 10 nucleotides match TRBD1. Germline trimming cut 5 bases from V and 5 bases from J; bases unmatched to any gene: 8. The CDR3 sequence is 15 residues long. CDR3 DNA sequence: TGTGCCAGCAGTCAACGGACAGGGGGAGGGACTGAAGCTTTCTTT. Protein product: CASSQRTGGGTEAFF.

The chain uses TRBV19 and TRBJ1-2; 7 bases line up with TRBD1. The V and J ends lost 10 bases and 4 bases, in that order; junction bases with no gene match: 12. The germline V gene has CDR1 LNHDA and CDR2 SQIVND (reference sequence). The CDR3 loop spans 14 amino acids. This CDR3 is CATQQTGYAYGYTF. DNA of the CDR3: TGTGCCACCCAACAGACAGGGTACGCCTATGGCTACACCTTC.

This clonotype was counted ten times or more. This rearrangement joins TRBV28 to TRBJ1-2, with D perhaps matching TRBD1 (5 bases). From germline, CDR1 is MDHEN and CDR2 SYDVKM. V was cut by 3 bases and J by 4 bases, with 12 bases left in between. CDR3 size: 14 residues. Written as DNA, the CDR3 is TGTGCCAGCAGTTTGAAGGGAAGGGGCTATGGCTACACCTTC. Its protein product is CASSLKGRGYGYTF.

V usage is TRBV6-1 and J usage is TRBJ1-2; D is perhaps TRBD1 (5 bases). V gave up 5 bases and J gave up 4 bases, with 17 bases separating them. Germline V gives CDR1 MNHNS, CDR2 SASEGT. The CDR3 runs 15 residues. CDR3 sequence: CASSTEAGQFYGYTF. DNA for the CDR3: TGTGCCAGCAGTACGGAAGCGGGGCAGTTCTATGGCTACACCTTC.

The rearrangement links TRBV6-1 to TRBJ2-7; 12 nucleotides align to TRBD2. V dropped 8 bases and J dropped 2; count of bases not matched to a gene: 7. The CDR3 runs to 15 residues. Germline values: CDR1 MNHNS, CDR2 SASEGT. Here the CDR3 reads CASRGLAGLPYEQYF. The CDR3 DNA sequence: TGTGCCAGCCGCGGACTAGCGGGGCTGCCCTACGAGCAGTACTTC.

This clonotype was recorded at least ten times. The CDR3 DNA reads TGTGCCAGCAGTTACAGAGGGGTGCGGGAGACCCAGTACTTC. It encodes CASSYRGVRETQYF. The rearrangement links TRBV6-5 to TRBJ2-5, with D perhaps given as TRBD1 or TRBD2 (5 bases each). Germline assignment: CDR1 MNHEY and CDR2 SVGAGI. The CDR3 has 14 amino acids. The V end was cut by 2 bases, the J end by 5 bases, with 12 bases between.